The present entry profiles one T cell receptor (beta chain) with its context. Its antigen remains unidentified. The data belong to a study of shared clonotypes between healthy human individuals. For the study at large: A couple of women and three men aged 18 to 49 served as donors.

Study outcomes and limitations: About 5% of naive CD4 clonotypes were shared across a handful of donors.

TCRdb keeps only in-frame clones here, not all; method: immunoSEQ multiplex PCR. Here the sample spans over a million clones, approximately 78% being singletons. This CDR3 region has 17 residues. Per the germline V gene, CDR1 is KGHSH and CDR2 is LQKENI. J gave up 5 bases and V 2 bases, and 10 bases lay outside the gene matches. The V gene is TRBV18, the J gene TRBJ2-1, with 9 bases that match TRBD2. The source material was memory CD4+ T cells from PBMCs. Subset reported: CD45RA-negative fraction. The receptor comes from a man younger than 30 in good health. Some clones in this sample may be carry-over from other donors' samples. The CDR3 is CASSPVSGSIGNNEQFF. CDR3 nucleotide sequence: TGTGCCAGCTCACCAGTTAGCGGGAGTATCGGAAACAATGAGCAGTTCTTC. The full variable domain, its missing parts supplied by reference TRBV18 and TRBJ2-1, is NAGVMQNPRHLVRRRGQEARLRCSPMKGHSHVYWYRQLPEEGLKFMVYLQKENIIDESGMPKERFSAEFPKEGPSILRIQQVVRGDSAAYFCASSPVSGSIGNNEQFFGPGTRLTVL.